This T cell receptor (beta chain) was recovered during a study of molecular identifiers for immune sequencing clone quantification. This CDR3 contains 16 residues. Germline V gene sequence: CDR1 SEHNR, CDR2 FQNEAQ (reference sequence). Whole-study findings and limits: Spiked Jurkat TCR RNA equal to one cell could reportedly be picked out among over 850,000 naive cells. Clones with over 20 RNA copies captured over 99% of effector molecules but under 1% of naive ones.

MiXCR, run by TCRdb on the PCR reads, gives a single entry per CDR3 protein. The sample lists hundreds of thousands of distinct CDR3 sequences; about 25% were seen once. Notes on this clonotype: Its antigen remains unknown. The germline gene is not matched at one end of the junction; a read error may be the cause.

V is TRBV7-9 and J is TRBJ2-1; 8 nucleotides line up with TRBD2. Sequenced material: naive CD8+ T cells from blood, with Jurkat cell RNA spiked in. The sample's subset: FACS-sorted CD8+CD4-CCR7+CD45RA+ naive T cells. The sequence derives from a human donor in good health. Some libraries in this study had Jurkat cell RNA spiked in. The CDR3 sequence is CASSSTFSGENNEHFF. CDR3 DNA: TGTGCCAGCAGCTCTACGTTTAGCGGGGAGAACAATGAGCACTTCTTC.